A single sample gave rise to the 11 T cell receptor beta chains below, sequenced in a study of T cell responses to AZD1222 COVID-19 vaccine. Repertoires were generated with immunoSEQ multiplex PCR, while TCRdb's copy carries only in-frame clones and drops some. The data show some 190,000 clones, just over 85% seen once. Specimen: peripheral blood, collected on day 0 of AZD1222 vaccination. The receptor set was obtained from an adult in good health.

The chain carries TRBV19 and TRBJ1-3; D is uncertain. The CDR3 has 19 residues. From germline, CDR1 is LNHDA and CDR2 SQIVND (reference sequence). Deletions cut 5 bases from V and 2 bases from J, with 25 bases between. This CDR3 reads CASSQAGMGYLPPGNTIYF. CDR3 DNA sequence: TGTGCCAGTAGTCAGGCAGGAATGGGTTACCTGCCTCCTGGAAACACCATATATTTT.

The chain links TRBV29-1 to TRBJ1-2; D may be TRBD1 (5 bases). V was cut by 4 bases and J by 2 bases, with 8 bases left in between. Germline CDR1 SQVTM, CDR2 ANQGSEA. The CDR3 extends over 12 amino acids. The CDR3, as DNA: TGCAGCGTTGTGAGGGACAACTATGGCTACACCTTC. Translating gives CSVVRDNYGYTF.

In this sample, this clone turned up once. The chain is built from TRBV6-5 and TRBJ1-4; no reliable D call. The CDR3 length is 15 residues. V was pared by 6 bases and J by 7 bases, with 18 bases between. Germline values: CDR1 MNHEY, CDR2 SVGAGI. This CDR3 is CASSVDGGVVEKLFF. The CDR3, as DNA: TGTGCCAGCAGCGTAGACGGAGGTGTGGTTGAAAAACTGTTTTTT.

The chain couples TRBV10-3 to TRBJ1-6, with D tentatively TRBD1 (5 bases). Trimming pared 2 bases from V and 10 bases from J, leaving 9 bases between. Germline V gene data show CDR1 as ENHRY and CDR2 as SYGVKD. The CDR3 is made up of 13 amino acids. The DNA for the CDR3 is TGTGCCATCAGTGAGGGGGCATGGTCACCCCTCCACTTT. It is translated as CAISEGAWSPLHF.

The chain links TRBV5-6 to TRBJ2-5; 7 nucleotides match TRBD2. The CDR3 has 14 amino acids. In germline, CDR1 is SGHDT, CDR2 YYEEEE. V shed 4 bases, J shed 5 bases, and the junction held 8 bases outside the gene matches. CDR3 bases: TGTGCCAGCAGCCTATCGTGGGGAGGGGAGACCCAGTACTTC. Encoded protein: CASSLSWGGETQYF.

The rearrangement joins TRBV14 to TRBJ1-4; D not resolved. The CDR3 totals 14 residues. The V end was cut by 4 bases, the J end by 1 base, with 7 bases between. CDR1 and CDR2 (germline): SGHDN, FVKESK. CDR3 sequence (DNA): TGTGCCAGCAGCCCCCGAGGAACTAATGAAAAACTGTTTTTT. Translated, it gives CASSPRGTNEKLFF.

The chain links TRBV28 to TRBJ2-1, with D perhaps assigned TRBD1 or TRBD2 (6 bases each). The germline V gene encodes CDR1 MDHEN and CDR2 SYDVKM. The CDR3 is 17 amino acids. The V end lost 6 bases, the J end lost 0 bases, and 18 bases lay between the germline ends. DNA of the CDR3: TGTGCCAGCAGCCTAGGGGGGTCCCTCCGCTCCTACAATGAGCAGTTCTTC. This gives the protein CASSLGGSLRSYNEQFF. The variable domain in full, with the rest retrieved from reference TRBV28 and TRBJ2-1, is DVKVTQSSRYLVKRTGEKVFLECVQDMDHENMFWYRQDPGLGLRLIYFSYDVKMKEKGDIPEGYSVSREKKERFSLILESASTNQTSMYLCASSLGGSLRSYNEQFFGPGTRLTVL.

Written as DNA, the CDR3 is TGTGCCAGCAGCTTAGGACGTAAGATTACTGAAGCTTTCTTT. It codes for CASSLGRKITEAFF. The chain employs TRBV7-8 and TRBJ1-1; D remains ambiguous. V lost 1 base and J 5 bases, leaving 11 bases between the germline ends. Germline assignment: CDR1 SGHVS and CDR2 FQNEAQ. The CDR3 runs to 14 residues.

The rearrangement uses TRBV12-5 and TRBJ1-5; 8 bases match TRBD1. This CDR3 comprises 20 residues. The V gene end was trimmed by 0 bases and the J gene end by 7 bases; junction bases not matched to a gene: 20. The germline V gene encodes CDR1 LGHNT and CDR2 FRNRAP. CDR3 protein: CASGLVFSSADRVPKQPQHF. As DNA, the CDR3 is TGTGCTAGTGGTTTGGTTTTCTCTTCCGCGGACAGGGTCCCTAAACAGCCCCAGCATTTT. The full variable domain, with the rest looked up from reference TRBV12-5 and TRBJ1-5, is DARVTQTPRHKVTEMGQEVTMRCQPILGHNTVFWYRQTMMQGLELLAYFRNRAPLDDSGMPKDRFSAEMPDATLATLKIQPSEPRDSAVYFCASGLVFSSADRVPKQPQHFGDGTRLSIL.

This clone has only a few counts. The CDR3 nucleotides are TGTGCCAGTAGTATACACAGGGGTTCCAATCAGCCCCAGCATTTT. Its protein is CASSIHRGSNQPQHF. This sequence joins TRBV19 and TRBJ1-5, with 7 bases identical to TRBD1. Germline-derived CDR1 and CDR2 are LNHDA and SQIVND (reference sequence). The CDR3 contains 15 residues. After removal of 2 bases from V and 3 bases from J, the junction contained 4 bases not matched to a gene.

The rearrangement links TRBV2 to TRBJ1-4, with D possibly being TRBD1 (5 bases). Germline loops: CDR1 SNHLY, CDR2 FYNNEI. With 8 bases removed from V and 8 bases from J, the gap between germline ends came to 18 bases. The CDR3 has 14 amino acids. CDR3 protein: CASVGGAIGEKLFF. The CDR3 DNA follows: TGTGCCAGCGTGGGAGGGGCAATTGGGGAAAAACTGTTTTTT. Based on the CDR3 plus reference TRBV2 and TRBJ1-4, the full variable domain is EPEVTQTPSHQVTQMGQEVILRCVPISNHLYFYWYRQILGQKVEFLVSFYNNEISEKSEIFDDQFSVERPDGSNFTLKIRSTKLEDSAMYFCASVGGAIGEKLFFGSGTQLSVL.